The 15 T cell receptor beta chains below come from one sample, sequenced in a study of T cells in Graves' hyperthyroidism and ophthalmopathy. Using RNA transcripts as the source, TCR beta CDR3 regions were amplified. TCR CDR3 underwent first-round RT-PCR with the HTBI primer set. Via MiXCR, TCRdb re-called the multiplex PCR reads, giving one row per CDR3 protein. The sample gives about 380,000 distinct CDR3 sequences, about 13% of which show up once; less than 25% is in the top ten. Material for sequencing was blood. The source is a man aged 25 to 40 with Graves' hyperthyroidism that later progressed to Graves' ophthalmopathy.

This clonotype has at least ten counts. The V and J genes are TRBV11-2 and TRBJ2-5, with 13 bases aligning to TRBD2. This CDR3 has 17 residues. The V gene end was trimmed by 0 bases and the J gene end by 5 bases; junction bases not matched to a gene: 6. From germline, CDR1 is SGHAT and CDR2 FQNNGV. Written as DNA, the CDR3 is TGTGCCAGCAGCTTAGAAATTGGGACTAGCGGGGCGGAGACCCAGTACTTC. Protein product: CASSLEIGTSGAETQYF.

This clonotype was detected only a few times. The J gene is TRBJ1-2, the V gene TRBV7-2, with a weak D call TRBD1 (5 bases). Germline V lookup: CDR1 SGHTA, CDR2 FQGNSA. The CDR3 is 12 amino acids. Trimming left V 3 bases short and J 7 bases short, with 9 bases between. CDR3 sequence: CASSLDNFGYTF. As DNA, the CDR3 is TGTGCCAGCAGCTTGGACAATTTTGGCTACACCTTC.

This clonotype was counted many times. V and J are TRBV30 and TRBJ2-1; the D gene is possibly TRBD2 (5 bases). Germline V CDR1 and CDR2: GTSNPN, SVGIG (reference sequence). Trimming pared 4 bases from V and 7 bases from J, leaving 20 bases between. CDR3 size: 15 residues. The CDR3 region is CAWKRLGDVGNEQFF. The CDR3 coding sequence is TGTGCCTGGAAACGTTTGGGAGACGTCGGGAATGAGCAGTTCTTC.

This clonotype was seen repeatedly, ten times or more. This chain links TRBV24-1 with TRBJ1-5; the D is unclear. V gave up 8 bases and J gave up 6 bases, with 4 bases separating them. The CDR3 is 10 residues long. The germline gives CDR1 KGHDR, CDR2 SFDVKD. This CDR3 is CATMSQPQHF. The CDR3 region has the DNA TGTGCCACCATGAGTCAGCCCCAGCATTTT.

There are many counts of this clonotype. The chain employs TRBV24-1 and TRBJ2-5; D tentatively reads TRBD1 or TRBD2 (6 bases each). V lost 2 bases to trimming and J lost 5 bases, with 23 bases between them. The CDR3 totals 18 residues. Germline V gene data show CDR1 as KGHDR and CDR2 as SFDVKD. CDR3 amino acids: CATSDWRGKLDATETQYF. The CDR3 nucleotides read TGTGCCACCAGTGATTGGAGGGGGAAGCTCGACGCTACGGAGACCCAGTACTTC.

This clonotype was detected ten times or more. DNA of the CDR3: TGTGCCAGCAGCTTAGGTAGTAGCGGGGGGACCTACAATGAGCAGTTCTTC. Protein sequence: CASSLGSSGGTYNEQFF. The chain is built from TRBV7-9 and TRBJ2-1, with TRBD2 matching 10 bases. Germline V gene data show CDR1 as SEHNR and CDR2 as FQNEAQ (reference sequence). Losses at the gene ends were 1 base for V and 2 bases for J; bases not matched to a gene: 5. CDR3 size: 17 residues. The complete variable domain, with remaining parts taken from reference TRBV7-9 and TRBJ2-1, reads DTGVSQNPRHKITKRGQNVTFRCDPISEHNRLYWYRQTLGQGPEFLTYFQNEAQLEKSRLLSDRFSAERPKGSFSTLEIQRTEQGDSAMYLCASSLGSSGGTYNEQFFGPGTRLTVL.

This rearrangement joins TRBV5-6 to TRBJ2-5; D is undetermined. CDR3 length equals 15 residues. Germline V gene data show CDR1 as SGHDT and CDR2 as YYEEEE. V lost 0 bases to trimming and J lost 0 bases, with 9 bases between them. CDR3 nucleotide sequence: TGTGCCAGCAGCTTGGTCGCCCGCGACCAAGAGACCCAGTACTTC. This sequence encodes CASSLVARDQETQYF.

This clonotype was observed many times. The CDR3 region has the DNA TGTGCCAGCAGCTCCCAACCCTACAATGAGCAGTTCTTC. Translation gives CASSSQPYNEQFF. The chain carries TRBV11-2 and TRBJ2-1, with D unresolved. Looked up from germline, CDR1 is SGHAT and CDR2 is FQNNGV. V was pared by 4 bases and J by 2 bases, with 6 bases between. CDR3 size: 13 residues.

The J gene is TRBJ1-2, the V gene TRBV5-1; 7 bases are shared with TRBD1. The CDR3 spans 15 residues. The germline gives CDR1 SGHRS, CDR2 YFSETQ. Unmatched junction bases numbered 9, after V lost 4 bases and J lost 3 bases. The CDR3: CASSKDREGDYGYTF. In DNA form, the CDR3 reads TGCGCCAGCAGCAAAGACAGGGAAGGCGACTATGGCTACACCTTC.

V is TRBV25-1 and J is TRBJ2-3, with TRBD2 as a possible D gene (5 bases). CDR3 length: 12 amino acids. Deletions cut 7 bases from V and 4 bases from J, with 9 bases between. In germline, CDR1 is MGHDK, CDR2 SYGVNS. The CDR3 loop is CASTWGADTQYF. The DNA for the CDR3 is TGTGCCAGCACTTGGGGAGCAGATACGCAGTATTTT.

This clonotype was seen at least ten times. This sequence joins TRBV28 and TRBJ1-1, with D hard to call. There are 13 residues in the CDR3. Trimming took 5 bases from V and 4 from J, leaving 11 bases between them. Germline assignment: CDR1 MDHEN and CDR2 SYDVKM. Here the CDR3 reads CASSTTQRTEAFF. The CDR3 nucleotides read TGTGCCAGCAGTACGACACAGCGCACTGAAGCTTTCTTT.

This rearrangement joins TRBV5-1 to TRBJ1-4; possible D gene TRBD1, 6 bases. The germline V gene has CDR1 SGHRS and CDR2 YFSETQ. Trimming cost V 4 bases and J 6 bases, with 22 bases left between them. This CDR3 comprises 17 residues. The DNA of the CDR3 is TGCGCCAGCAGCATTCAGGGGAAGGGTTTGAGATATGAAAAACTGTTTTTT. Its protein product is CASSIQGKGLRYEKLFF. The full variable domain, with the rest looked up from reference TRBV5-1 and TRBJ1-4, is KAGVTQTPRYLIKTRGQQVTLSCSPISGHRSVSWYQQTPGQGLQFLFEYFSETQRNKGNFPGRFSGRQFSNSRSEMNVSTLELGDSALYLCASSIQGKGLRYEKLFFGSGTQLSVL.

This sequence joins TRBV24-1 and TRBJ2-6; 7 bases match TRBD1. CDR3 length: 17 amino acids. From germline, CDR1 is KGHDR and CDR2 SFDVKD. V was clipped by 3 bases and J by 3 bases; unmatched bases: 7. As DNA, the CDR3 is TGTGCCACCAGTGATCGCCCGACAGGGTATGGGGCCAACGTCCTGACTTTC. Protein: CATSDRPTGYGANVLTF.

The chain's CDR3 is CASIRGLGTDTQYF. In DNA form, the CDR3 reads TGTGCCAGCATTCGGGGCCTTGGGACAGATACGCAGTATTTT. The chain joins TRBV6-1 to TRBJ2-3; tentatively, D is TRBD1 or TRBD2 (5 bases each). CDR1 is MNHNS and CDR2 is SASEGT in the germline V gene. This CDR3 has 14 residues. V shed 7 bases and J shed 3 bases, with 14 bases lying between them.

This clonotype was observed a few times. The rearrangement joins TRBV9 to TRBJ1-2; possible D gene TRBD1, 5 bases. V was shortened by 3 bases and J by 7 bases, with 16 bases between the two germline ends. The germline V gene encodes CDR1 SGDLS and CDR2 YYNGEE. The CDR3 spans 14 residues. In DNA, the CDR3 is TGTGCCAGCAGCGACCCGAAGCAGGGCTTTGGCTACACCTTC. Its protein is CASSDPKQGFGYTF.